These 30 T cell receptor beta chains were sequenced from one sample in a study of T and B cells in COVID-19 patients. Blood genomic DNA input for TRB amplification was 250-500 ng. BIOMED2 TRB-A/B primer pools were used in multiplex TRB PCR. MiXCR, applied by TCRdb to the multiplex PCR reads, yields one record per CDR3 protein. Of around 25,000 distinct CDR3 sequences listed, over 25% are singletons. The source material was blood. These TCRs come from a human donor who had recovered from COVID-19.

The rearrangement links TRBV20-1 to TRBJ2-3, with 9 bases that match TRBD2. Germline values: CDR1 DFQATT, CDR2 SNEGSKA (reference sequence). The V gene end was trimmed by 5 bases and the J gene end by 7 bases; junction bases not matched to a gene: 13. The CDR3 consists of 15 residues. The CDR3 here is CSADDPSGVRNTQYF. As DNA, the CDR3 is TGCAGTGCTGATGATCCTAGCGGGGTCAGAAATACGCAGTATTTT.

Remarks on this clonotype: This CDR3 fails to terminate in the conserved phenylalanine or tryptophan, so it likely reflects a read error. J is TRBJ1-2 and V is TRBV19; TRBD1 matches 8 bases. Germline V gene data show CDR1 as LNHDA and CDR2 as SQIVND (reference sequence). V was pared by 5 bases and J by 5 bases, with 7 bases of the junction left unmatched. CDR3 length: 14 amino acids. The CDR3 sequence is CASSSQTGEYGYTY. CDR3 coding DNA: TGTGCCAGTAGTTCGCAGACAGGGGAATATGGCTACACCTAC.

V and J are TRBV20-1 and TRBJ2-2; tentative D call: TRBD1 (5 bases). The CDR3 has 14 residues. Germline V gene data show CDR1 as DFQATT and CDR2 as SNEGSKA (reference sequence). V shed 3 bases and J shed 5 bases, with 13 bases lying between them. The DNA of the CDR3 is TGCAGTGCTAGGGGTCAGGGTGTTACCGGGGAGCTGTTTTTT. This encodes CSARGQGVTGELFF.

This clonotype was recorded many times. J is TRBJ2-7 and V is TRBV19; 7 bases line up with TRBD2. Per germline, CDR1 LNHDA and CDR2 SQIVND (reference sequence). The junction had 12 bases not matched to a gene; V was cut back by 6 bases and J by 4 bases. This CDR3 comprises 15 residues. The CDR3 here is CASSLSSGVRYEQYF. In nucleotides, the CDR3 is TGTGCCAGTAGCCTCTCAAGCGGGGTCCGGTACGAGCAGTACTTC.

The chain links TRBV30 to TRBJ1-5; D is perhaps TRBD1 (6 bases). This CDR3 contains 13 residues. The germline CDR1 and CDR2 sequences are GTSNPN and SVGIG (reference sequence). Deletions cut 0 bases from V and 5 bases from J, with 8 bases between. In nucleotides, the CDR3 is TGTGCCTGGAGTGTAGGGGGGGATCAGCCCCAGCATTTT. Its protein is CAWSVGGDQPQHF. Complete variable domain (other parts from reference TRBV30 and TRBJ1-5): SQTIHQWPATLVQPVGSPLSLECTVEGTSNPNLYWYRQAAGRGLQLLFYSVGIGQISSEVPQNLSASRPQDRQFILSSKKLLLSDSGFYLCAWSVGGDQPQHFGDGTRLSIL.

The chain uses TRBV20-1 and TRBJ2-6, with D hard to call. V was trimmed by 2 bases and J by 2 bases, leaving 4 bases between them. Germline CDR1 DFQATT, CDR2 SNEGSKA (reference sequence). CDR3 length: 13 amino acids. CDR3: CSARFAGANVLTF. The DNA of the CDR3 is TGCAGTGCTAGATTCGCTGGGGCCAACGTCCTGACTTTC.

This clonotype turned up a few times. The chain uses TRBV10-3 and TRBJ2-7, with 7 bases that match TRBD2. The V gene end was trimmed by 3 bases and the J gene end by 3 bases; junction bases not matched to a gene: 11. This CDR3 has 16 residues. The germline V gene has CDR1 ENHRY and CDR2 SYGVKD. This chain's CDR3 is CAISDGGGRTGYEQYF. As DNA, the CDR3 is TGTGCCATCAGTGATGGGGGGGGGAGGACGGGCTACGAGCAGTACTTC.

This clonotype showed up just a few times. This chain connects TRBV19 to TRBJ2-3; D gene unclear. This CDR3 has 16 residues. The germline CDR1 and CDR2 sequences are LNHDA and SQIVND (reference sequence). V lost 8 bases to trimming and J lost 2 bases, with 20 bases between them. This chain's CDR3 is CASSYGRRSPTDTQYF. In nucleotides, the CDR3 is TGTGCCAGTTCCTATGGGCGGCGGAGTCCCACAGATACGCAGTATTTT.

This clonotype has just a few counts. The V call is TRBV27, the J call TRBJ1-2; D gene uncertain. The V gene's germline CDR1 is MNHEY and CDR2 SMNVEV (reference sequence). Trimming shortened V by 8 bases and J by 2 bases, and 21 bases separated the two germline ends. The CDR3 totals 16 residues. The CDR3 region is CASLGPHPIRNYGYTF. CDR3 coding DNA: TGTGCCAGCCTGGGCCCTCATCCAATTCGGAACTATGGCTACACCTTC.

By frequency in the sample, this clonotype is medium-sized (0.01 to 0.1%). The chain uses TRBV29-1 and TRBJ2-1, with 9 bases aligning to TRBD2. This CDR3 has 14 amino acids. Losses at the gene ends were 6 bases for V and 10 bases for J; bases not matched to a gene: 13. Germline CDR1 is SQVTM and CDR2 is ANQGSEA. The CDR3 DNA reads TGCAGCGTGGACCCCGGGACTAGCATTATCGAGCAGTTCTTC. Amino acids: CSVDPGTSIIEQFF.

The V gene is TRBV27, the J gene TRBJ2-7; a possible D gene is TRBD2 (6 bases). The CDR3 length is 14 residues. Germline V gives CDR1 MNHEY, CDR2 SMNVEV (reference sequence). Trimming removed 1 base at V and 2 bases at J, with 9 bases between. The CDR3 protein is CASSLWGETYEQYF. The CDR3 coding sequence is TGTGCCAGCAGTTTATGGGGGGAAACCTACGAGCAGTACTTC.

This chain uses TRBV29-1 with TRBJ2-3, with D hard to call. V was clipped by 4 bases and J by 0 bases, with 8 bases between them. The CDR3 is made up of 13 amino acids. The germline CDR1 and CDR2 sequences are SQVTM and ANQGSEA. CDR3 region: CSVAGRSTDTQYF. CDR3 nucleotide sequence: TGCAGCGTTGCGGGCAGAAGCACAGATACGCAGTATTTT.

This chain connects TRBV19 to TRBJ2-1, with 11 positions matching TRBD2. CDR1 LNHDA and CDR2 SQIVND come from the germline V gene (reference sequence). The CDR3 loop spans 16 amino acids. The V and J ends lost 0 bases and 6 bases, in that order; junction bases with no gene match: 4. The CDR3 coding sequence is TGTGCCAGTAGTATAGATCGGGGACTAGCGGTCAATGAGCAGTTCTTC. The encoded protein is CASSIDRGLAVNEQFF.

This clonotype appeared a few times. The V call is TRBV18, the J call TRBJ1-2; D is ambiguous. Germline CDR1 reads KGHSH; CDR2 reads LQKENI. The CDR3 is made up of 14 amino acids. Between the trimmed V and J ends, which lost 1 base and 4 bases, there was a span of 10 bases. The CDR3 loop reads CASSPLEAGYGYTF. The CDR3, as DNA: TGTGCCAGCTCACCACTTGAGGCGGGCTATGGCTACACCTTC.

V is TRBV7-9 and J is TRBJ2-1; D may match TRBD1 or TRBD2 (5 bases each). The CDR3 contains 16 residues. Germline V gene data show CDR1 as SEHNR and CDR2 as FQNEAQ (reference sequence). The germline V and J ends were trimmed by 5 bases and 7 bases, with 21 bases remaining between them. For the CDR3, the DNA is TGTGCCAGCAGCCATGGGGGTAGAGGGGTTACGAATGAGCAGTTCTTC. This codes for CASSHGGRGVTNEQFF.

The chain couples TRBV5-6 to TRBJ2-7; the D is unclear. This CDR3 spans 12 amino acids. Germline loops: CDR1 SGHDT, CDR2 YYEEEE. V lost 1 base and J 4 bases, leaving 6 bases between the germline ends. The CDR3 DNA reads TGTGCCAGCAGCTTGCCAGGTTACGAGCAGTACTTC. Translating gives CASSLPGYEQYF.

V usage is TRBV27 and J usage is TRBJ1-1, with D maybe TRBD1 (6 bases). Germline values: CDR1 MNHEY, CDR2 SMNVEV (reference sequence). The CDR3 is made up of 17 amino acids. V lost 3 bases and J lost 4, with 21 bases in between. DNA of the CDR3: TGTGCCAGCAGTTTCCGTCGGCTGTCGGGGGGCGTCACTGAAGCTTTCTTT. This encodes CASSFRRLSGGVTEAFF.

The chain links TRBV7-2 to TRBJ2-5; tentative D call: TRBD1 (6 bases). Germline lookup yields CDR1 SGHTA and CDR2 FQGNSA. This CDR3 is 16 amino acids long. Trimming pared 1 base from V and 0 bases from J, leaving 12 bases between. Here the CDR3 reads CASSLGRTVYQETQYF. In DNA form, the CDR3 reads TGTGCCAGCAGCTTAGGACGGACAGTTTACCAAGAGACCCAGTACTTC.

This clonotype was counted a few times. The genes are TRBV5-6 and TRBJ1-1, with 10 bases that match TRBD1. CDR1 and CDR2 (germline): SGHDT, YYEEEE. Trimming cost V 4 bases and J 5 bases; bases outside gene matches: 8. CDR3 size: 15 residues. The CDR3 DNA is TGTGCCAGCAGCGGGACAGGGGAGGGGGAAACTGAAGCTTTCTTT. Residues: CASSGTGEGETEAFF.

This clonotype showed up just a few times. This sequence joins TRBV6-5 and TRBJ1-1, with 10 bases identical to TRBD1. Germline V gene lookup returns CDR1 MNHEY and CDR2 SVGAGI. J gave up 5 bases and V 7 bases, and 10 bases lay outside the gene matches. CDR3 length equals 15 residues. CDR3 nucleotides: TGTGCCAGCACCGACACGACAGGGGGCAGGACTGAAGCTTTCTTT. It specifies CASTDTTGGRTEAFF.

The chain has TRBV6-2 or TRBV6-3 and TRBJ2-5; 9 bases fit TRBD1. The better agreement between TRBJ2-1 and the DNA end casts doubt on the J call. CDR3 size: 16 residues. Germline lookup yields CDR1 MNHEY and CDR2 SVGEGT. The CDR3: CASSRRDRVSYNEQFF. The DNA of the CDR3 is TGTGCCAGCAGCCGCCGGGACAGGGTTTCCTACAATGAGCAGTTCTTC.

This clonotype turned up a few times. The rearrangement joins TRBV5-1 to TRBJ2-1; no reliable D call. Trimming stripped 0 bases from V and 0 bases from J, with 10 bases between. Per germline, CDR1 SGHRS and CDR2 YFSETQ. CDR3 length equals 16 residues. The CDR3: CASSLVAGSSYNEQFF. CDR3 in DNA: TGCGCCAGCAGCTTGGTAGCAGGCAGCTCCTACAATGAGCAGTTCTTC.

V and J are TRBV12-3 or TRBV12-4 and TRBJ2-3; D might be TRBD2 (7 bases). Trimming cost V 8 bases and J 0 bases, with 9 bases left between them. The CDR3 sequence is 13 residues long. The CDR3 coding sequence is TGTGCCAGCGGGAGGGGGAGCACAGATACGCAGTATTTT. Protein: CASGRGSTDTQYF.

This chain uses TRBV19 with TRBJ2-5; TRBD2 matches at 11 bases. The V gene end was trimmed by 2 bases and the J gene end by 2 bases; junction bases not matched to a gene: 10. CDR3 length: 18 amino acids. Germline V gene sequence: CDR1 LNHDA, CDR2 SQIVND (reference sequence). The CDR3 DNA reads TGTGCCAGTAGTATACGGGCTAGCGGGGGGCAATCTCAAGAGACCCAGTACTTC. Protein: CASSIRASGGQSQETQYF.

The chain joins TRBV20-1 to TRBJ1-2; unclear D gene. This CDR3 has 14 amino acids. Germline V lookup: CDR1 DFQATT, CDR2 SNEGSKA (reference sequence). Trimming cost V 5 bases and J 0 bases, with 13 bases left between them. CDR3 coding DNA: TGCAGTGCTTCGCGGGCCGCCTCTAACTATGGCTACACCTTC. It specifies CSASRAASNYGYTF.

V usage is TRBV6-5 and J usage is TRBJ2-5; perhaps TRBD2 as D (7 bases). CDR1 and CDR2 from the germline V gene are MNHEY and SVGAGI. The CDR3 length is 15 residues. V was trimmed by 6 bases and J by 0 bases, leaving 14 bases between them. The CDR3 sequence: CASSLGGVYQETQYF. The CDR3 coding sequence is TGTGCCAGCAGCTTAGGGGGGGTATACCAAGAGACCCAGTACTTC.

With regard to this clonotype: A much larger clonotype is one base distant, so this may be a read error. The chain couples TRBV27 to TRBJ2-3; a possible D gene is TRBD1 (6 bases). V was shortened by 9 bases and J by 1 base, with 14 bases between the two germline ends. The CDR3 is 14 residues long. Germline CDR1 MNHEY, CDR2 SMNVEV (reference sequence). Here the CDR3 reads CARSRDTRTDTQYF. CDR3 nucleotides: TGTGCCAGAAGTCGGGACACTCGCACAGATACGCAGTATTTT.

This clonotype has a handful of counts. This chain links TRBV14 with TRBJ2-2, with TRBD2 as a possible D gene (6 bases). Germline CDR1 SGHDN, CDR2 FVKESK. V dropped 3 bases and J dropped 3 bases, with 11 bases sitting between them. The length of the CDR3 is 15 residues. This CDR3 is CASSHRRDYTGELFF. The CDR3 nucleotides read TGTGCCAGCAGCCACCGCCGGGACTACACCGGGGAGCTGTTTTTT.

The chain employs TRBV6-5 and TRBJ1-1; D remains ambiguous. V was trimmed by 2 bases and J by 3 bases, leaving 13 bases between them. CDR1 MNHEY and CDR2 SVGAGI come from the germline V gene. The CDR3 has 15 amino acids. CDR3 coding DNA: TGTGCCAGCAGTTACGCGGCACTATCGGACACTGAAGCTTTCTTT. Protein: CASSYAALSDTEAFF.

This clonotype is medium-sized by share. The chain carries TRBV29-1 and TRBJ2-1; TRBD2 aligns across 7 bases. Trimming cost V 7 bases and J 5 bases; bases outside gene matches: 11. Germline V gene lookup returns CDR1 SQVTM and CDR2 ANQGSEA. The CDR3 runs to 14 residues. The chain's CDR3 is CSARSGVRNNEQFF. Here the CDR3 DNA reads TGCAGCGCCCGAAGCGGGGTGAGGAACAATGAGCAGTTCTTC.